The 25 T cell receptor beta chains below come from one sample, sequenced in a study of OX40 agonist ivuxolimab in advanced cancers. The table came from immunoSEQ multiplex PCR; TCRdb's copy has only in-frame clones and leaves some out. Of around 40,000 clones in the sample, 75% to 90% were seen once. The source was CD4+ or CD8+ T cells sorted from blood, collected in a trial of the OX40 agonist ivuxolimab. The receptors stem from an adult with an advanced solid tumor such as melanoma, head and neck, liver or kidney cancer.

Here the CDR3 reads CAISSSGGPRLDTQYF. The CDR3 nucleotides are TGTGCCATCAGTTCTAGCGGGGGCCCCAGGTTAGATACGCAGTATTTT. This sequence joins TRBV10-3 and TRBJ2-3; 10 bases agree with TRBD2. The germline CDR1 and CDR2 sequences are ENHRY and SYGVKD. V was pared by 5 bases and J by 5 bases, with 10 bases of the junction left unmatched. The CDR3 runs 16 residues.

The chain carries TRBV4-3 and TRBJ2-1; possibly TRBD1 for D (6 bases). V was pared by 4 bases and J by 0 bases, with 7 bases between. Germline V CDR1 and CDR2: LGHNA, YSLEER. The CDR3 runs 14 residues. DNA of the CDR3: TGCGCCAGCAGCCCGGACAGCTCCTACAATGAGCAGTTCTTC. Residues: CASSPDSSYNEQFF.

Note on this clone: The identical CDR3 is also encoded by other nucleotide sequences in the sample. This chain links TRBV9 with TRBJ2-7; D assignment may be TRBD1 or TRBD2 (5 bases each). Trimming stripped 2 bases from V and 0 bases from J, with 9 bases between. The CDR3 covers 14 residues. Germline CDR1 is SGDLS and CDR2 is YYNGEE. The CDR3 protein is CASSVGDSSYEQYF. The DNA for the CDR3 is TGTGCCAGCAGCGTGGGAGACAGCTCCTACGAGCAGTACTTC.

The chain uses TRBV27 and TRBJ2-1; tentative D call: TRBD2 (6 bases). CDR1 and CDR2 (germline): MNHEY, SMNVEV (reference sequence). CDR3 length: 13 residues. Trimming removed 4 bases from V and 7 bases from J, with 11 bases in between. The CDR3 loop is CASSYRAGNEQFF. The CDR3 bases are TGTGCCAGCAGTTATAGGGCGGGGAATGAGCAGTTCTTC.

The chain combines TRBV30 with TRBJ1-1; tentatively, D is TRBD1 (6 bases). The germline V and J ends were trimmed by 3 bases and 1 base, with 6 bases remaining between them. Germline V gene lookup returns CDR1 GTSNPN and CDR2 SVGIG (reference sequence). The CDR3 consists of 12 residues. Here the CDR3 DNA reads TGTGCCTGGAGACAGGGGAACACTGAAGCTTTCTTT. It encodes CAWRQGNTEAFF.

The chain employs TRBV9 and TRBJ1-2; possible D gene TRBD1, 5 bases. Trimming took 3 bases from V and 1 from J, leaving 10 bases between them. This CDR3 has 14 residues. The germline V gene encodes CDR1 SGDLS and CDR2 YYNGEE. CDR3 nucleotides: TGTGCCAGCAGCGGACAGTGGATTAACTATGGCTACACCTTC. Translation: CASSGQWINYGYTF.

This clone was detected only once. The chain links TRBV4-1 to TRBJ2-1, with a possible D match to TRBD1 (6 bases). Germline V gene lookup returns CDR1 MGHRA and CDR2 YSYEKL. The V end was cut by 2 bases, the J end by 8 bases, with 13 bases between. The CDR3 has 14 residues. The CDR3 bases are TGCGCCAGCAGCCAAAACAGGGTAGGAGATGAGCAGTTCTTC. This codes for CASSQNRVGDEQFF.

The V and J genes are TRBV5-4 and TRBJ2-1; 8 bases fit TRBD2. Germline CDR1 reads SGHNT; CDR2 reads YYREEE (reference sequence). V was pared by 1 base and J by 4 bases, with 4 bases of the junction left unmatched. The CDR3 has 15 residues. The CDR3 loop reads CASSLPRGDYNEQFF. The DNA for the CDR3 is TGTGCCAGCAGCTTGCCGCGGGGGGATTACAATGAGCAGTTCTTC.

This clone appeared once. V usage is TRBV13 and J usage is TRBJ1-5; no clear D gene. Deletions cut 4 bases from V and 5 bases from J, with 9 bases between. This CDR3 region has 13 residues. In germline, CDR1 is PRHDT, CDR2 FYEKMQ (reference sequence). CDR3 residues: CASSSTGDQPQHF. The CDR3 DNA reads TGTGCCAGCAGCTCTACCGGGGATCAGCCCCAGCATTTT.

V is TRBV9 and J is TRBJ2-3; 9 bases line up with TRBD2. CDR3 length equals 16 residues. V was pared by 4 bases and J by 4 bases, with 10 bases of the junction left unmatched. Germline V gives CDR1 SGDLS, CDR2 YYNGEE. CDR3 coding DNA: TGTGCCAGCAGCAAATATAGCGGGGGTAGGTCAGATACGCAGTATTTT. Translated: CASSKYSGGRSDTQYF.

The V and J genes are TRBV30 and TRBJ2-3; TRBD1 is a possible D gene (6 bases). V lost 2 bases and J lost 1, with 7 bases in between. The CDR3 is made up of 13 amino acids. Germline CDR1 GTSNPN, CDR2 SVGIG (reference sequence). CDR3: CAWSWGRTDTQYF. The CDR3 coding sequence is TGTGCCTGGAGTTGGGGGCGCACAGATACGCAGTATTTT. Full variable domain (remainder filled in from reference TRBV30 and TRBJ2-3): SQTIHQWPATLVQPVGSPLSLECTVEGTSNPNLYWYRQAAGRGLQLLFYSVGIGQISSEVPQNLSASRPQDRQFILSSKKLLLSDSGFYLCAWSWGRTDTQYFGPGTRLTVL.

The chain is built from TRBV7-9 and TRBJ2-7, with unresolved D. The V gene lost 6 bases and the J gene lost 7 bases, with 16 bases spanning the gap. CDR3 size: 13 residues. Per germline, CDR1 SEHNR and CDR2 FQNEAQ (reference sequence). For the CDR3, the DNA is TGTGCCAGCAGGAGAGAATCCTACGGGGAGCAGTACTTC. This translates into CASRRESYGEQYF. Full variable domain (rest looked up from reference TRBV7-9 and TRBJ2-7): DTGVSQNPRHKITKRGQNVTFRCDPISEHNRLYWYRQTLGQGPEFLTYFQNEAQLEKSRLLSDRFSAERPKGSFSTLEIQRTEQGDSAMYLCASRRESYGEQYFGPGTRLTVT.

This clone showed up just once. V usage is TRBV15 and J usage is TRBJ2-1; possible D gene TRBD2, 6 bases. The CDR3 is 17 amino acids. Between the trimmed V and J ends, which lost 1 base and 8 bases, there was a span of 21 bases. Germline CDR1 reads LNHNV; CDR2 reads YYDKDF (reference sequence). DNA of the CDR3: TGTGCCACCAGCAGAGCGGTCATTGCGGGGAAGGTGGATGAGCAGTTCTTC. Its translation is CATSRAVIAGKVDEQFF.

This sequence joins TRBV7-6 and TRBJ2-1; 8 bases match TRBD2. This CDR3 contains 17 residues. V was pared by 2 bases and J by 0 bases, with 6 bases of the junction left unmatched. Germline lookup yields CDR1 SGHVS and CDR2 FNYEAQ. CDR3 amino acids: CASSLPRAGASYNEQFF. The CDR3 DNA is TGTGCCAGCAGCTTACCTCGAGCGGGGGCCTCCTACAATGAGCAGTTCTTC.

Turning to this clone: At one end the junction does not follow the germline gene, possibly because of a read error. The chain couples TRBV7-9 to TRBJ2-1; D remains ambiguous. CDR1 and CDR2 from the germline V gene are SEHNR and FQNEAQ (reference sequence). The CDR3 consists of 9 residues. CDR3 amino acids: CASNSERLF. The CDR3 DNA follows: TGTGCCAGCAACAGCGAGAGGCTCTTC.

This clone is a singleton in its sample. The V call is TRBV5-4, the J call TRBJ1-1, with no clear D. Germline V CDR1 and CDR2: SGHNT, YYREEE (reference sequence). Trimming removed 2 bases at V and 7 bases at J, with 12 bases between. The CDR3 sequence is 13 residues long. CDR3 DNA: TGTGCCAGCAGCTTAGGGTCCCGAAATGAAGCTTTCTTT. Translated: CASSLGSRNEAFF.

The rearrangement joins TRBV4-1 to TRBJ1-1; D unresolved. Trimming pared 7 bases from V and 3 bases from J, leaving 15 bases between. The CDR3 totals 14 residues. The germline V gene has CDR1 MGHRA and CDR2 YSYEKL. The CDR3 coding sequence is TGCGCCAGCACATTCCGTTCGGACTACACTGAAGCTTTCTTT. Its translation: CASTFRSDYTEAFF.

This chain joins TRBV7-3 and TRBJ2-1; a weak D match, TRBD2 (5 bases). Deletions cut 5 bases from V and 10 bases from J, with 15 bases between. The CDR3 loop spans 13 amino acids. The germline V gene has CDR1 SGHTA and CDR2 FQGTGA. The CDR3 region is CASSPADSLEQFF. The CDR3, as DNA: TGTGCCAGCAGCCCAGCGGACTCCCTGGAGCAGTTCTTC.

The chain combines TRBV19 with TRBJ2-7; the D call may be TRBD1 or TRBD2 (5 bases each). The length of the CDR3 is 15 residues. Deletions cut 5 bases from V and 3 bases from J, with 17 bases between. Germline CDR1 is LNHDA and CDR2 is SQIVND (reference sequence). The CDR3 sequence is CASSPGASGSYEQYF. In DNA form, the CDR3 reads TGTGCCAGTAGTCCTGGGGCGTCGGGGAGCTACGAGCAGTACTTC.

CDR3 residues: CASYGLVGEQFF. Here the CDR3 DNA reads TGTGCCAGCTACGGGCTAGTGGGTGAGCAGTTCTTC. The chain recombines TRBV7-9 with TRBJ2-1, with D hard to call. The CDR3 consists of 12 residues. The germline CDR1 and CDR2 sequences are SEHNR and FQNEAQ (reference sequence). With 8 bases removed from V and 9 bases from J, the gap between germline ends came to 14 bases.

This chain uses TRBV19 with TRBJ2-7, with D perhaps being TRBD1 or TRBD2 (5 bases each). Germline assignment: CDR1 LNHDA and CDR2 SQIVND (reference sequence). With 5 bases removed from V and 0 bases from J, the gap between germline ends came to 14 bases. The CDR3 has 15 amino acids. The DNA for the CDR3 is TGTGCCAGTAGTGCCACCCGGGGCAGCTCCTACGAGCAGTACTTC. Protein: CASSATRGSSYEQYF.

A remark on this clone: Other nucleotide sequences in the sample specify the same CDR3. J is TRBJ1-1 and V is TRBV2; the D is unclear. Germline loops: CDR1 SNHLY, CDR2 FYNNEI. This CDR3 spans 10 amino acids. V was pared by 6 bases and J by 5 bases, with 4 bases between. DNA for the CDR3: TGTGCCAGCAGGGGGACTGAAGCTTTCTTT. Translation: CASRGTEAFF. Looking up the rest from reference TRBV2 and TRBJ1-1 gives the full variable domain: EPEVTQTPSHQVTQMGQEVILRCVPISNHLYFYWYRQILGQKVEFLVSFYNNEISEKSEIFDDQFSVERPDGSNFTLKIRSTKLEDSAMYFCASRGTEAFFGQGTRLTVV.

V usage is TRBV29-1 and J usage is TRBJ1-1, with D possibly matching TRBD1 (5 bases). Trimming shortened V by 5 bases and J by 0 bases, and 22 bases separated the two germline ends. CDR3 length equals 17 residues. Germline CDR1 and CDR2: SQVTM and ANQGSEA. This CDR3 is CSVHGLGPGNMNTEAFF. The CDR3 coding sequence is TGCAGCGTTCACGGACTTGGGCCAGGGAATATGAACACTGAAGCTTTCTTT.

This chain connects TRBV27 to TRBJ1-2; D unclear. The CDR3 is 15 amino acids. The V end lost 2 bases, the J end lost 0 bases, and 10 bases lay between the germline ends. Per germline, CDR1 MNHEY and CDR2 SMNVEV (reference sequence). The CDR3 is CASSLTTPANYGYTF. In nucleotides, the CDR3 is TGTGCCAGCAGTTTAACAACACCAGCTAACTATGGCTACACCTTC.

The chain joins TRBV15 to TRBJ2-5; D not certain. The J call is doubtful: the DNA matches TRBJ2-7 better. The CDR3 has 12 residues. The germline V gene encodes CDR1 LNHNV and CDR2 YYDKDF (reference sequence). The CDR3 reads CATSISGREQYF. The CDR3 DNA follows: TGTGCCACCAGCATTTCGGGCCGCGAGCAGTACTTC.